These 29 T cell receptor beta chains originate from one sample sequenced in a study of OX40 agonist ivuxolimab in advanced cancers. Profiling relied on immunoSEQ multiplex PCR, and the TCRdb table lists in-frame clones only, not all of them. The repertoire holds tens of thousands of clones, with 70% to 90% as singletons. The sequencing here drew on CD4+ or CD8+ T cells sorted from blood, taken in a trial of the OX40 agonist ivuxolimab. These receptors were taken from an adult with an advanced solid tumor such as melanoma, head and neck, liver or kidney cancer.

The gene calls are TRBV6-1 and TRBJ2-2; 9 bases line up with TRBD2. V trimming: 1 base; J trimming: 3 bases; junction bases outside the gene matches: 0. This CDR3 has 15 amino acids. Germline CDR1 reads MNHNS; CDR2 reads SASEGT. This CDR3 reads CASSEGTSDTGELFF. The CDR3, as DNA: TGTGCCAGCAGTGAAGGGACTAGCGACACCGGGGAGCTGTTTTTT.

The chain uses TRBV15 and TRBJ1-4, with 7 bases fitting TRBD1. J lost 5 bases, V lost 0 bases, and 3 bases had no gene match. There are 15 residues in the CDR3. Germline V gene lookup returns CDR1 LNHNV and CDR2 YYDKDF (reference sequence). The CDR3: CATSRDGTVNEKLFF. The DNA for the CDR3 is TGTGCCACCAGCAGAGATGGGACAGTGAATGAAAAACTGTTTTTT.

The J gene is TRBJ1-1, the V gene TRBV19, with 7 bases aligning to TRBD1. The germline gives CDR1 LNHDA, CDR2 SQIVND (reference sequence). The CDR3 sequence is 15 residues long. Trimming at V came to 3 bases and at J to 1 base, leaving 5 bases not matched to a gene. This CDR3 reads CASSMAGTANTEAFF. The CDR3 nucleotides are TGTGCCAGTAGTATGGCGGGGACAGCGAACACTGAAGCTTTCTTT.

The chain links TRBV5-1 to TRBJ1-1; no reliable D call. Germline V CDR1 and CDR2: SGHRS, YFSETQ. Trimming took off 4 bases at V and 5 bases at J, with 12 bases between the two ends. The CDR3 extends over 13 amino acids. The CDR3 DNA reads as TGCGCCAGCAGCCCCGCGACCGGGACTGAAGCTTTCTTT. It codes for CASSPATGTEAFF.

This chain uses TRBV4-3 with TRBJ2-1, with 9 bases matching TRBD1. Trimming removed 3 bases from V and 3 bases from J; junction bases left unmatched: 3. The CDR3 covers 15 residues. Germline CDR1 LGHNA, CDR2 YSLEER. The CDR3 here is CASSQGQGIYNEQFF. In DNA, the CDR3 is TGCGCCAGCAGCCAGGGACAGGGAATCTACAATGAGCAGTTCTTC.

The rearrangement joins TRBV28 to TRBJ2-5; D is unclear. This CDR3 comprises 14 residues. Germline V gene sequence: CDR1 MDHEN, CDR2 SYDVKM. Between the trimmed V and J ends, which lost 7 bases and 5 bases, there was a span of 17 bases. The CDR3 loop reads CASTGGQERETQYF. The CDR3 region has the DNA TGTGCCAGCACGGGCGGTCAGGAGAGGGAGACCCAGTACTTC. Looking up the rest from reference TRBV28 and TRBJ2-5 gives the full variable domain: DVKVTQSSRYLVKRTGEKVFLECVQDMDHENMFWYRQDPGLGLRLIYFSYDVKMKEKGDIPEGYSVSREKKERFSLILESASTNQTSMYLCASTGGQERETQYFGPGTRLLVL.

The CDR3 spells CASSRPRFKETQYF. The CDR3 DNA is TGTGCCAGCAGCCGACCACGCTTTAAAGAGACCCAGTACTTC. V and J are TRBV11-3 and TRBJ2-5, with unresolved D. Germline V gene sequence: CDR1 SGHNT, CDR2 YENEEA. Trimming shortened V by 5 bases and J by 3 bases, and 13 bases separated the two germline ends. CDR3 length: 14 residues.

The chain employs TRBV28 and TRBJ1-5; the D gene is possibly TRBD1 (5 bases). The ends were cut back, 8 bases at V and 9 bases at J, with 17 bases in the middle. The germline gives CDR1 MDHEN, CDR2 SYDVKM. CDR3 length: 13 residues. CDR3 region: CASDPGTVGPQHF. The CDR3 bases are TGTGCCAGCGACCCAGGGACCGTCGGGCCCCAGCATTTT.

This rearrangement joins TRBV10-3 to TRBJ2-7, with D tentatively TRBD1 (6 bases). CDR3 length equals 13 residues. Per the germline V gene, CDR1 is ENHRY and CDR2 is SYGVKD. Written as DNA, the CDR3 is TGTACCCCGTGGCCAGGGGAATCCTACGAGCAGTACTTC. It specifies CTPWPGESYEQYF.

The rearrangement uses TRBV28 and TRBJ2-7; perhaps TRBD1 as D (5 bases). Germline values: CDR1 MDHEN, CDR2 SYDVKM. Trimming removed 5 bases from V and 2 bases from J, with 16 bases in between. CDR3 length: 15 residues. CDR3 protein: CASSPATETAYEQYF. For the CDR3, the DNA is TGTGCCAGCAGTCCCGCGACAGAGACAGCCTACGAGCAGTACTTC.

This chain links TRBV7-9 with TRBJ1-1, with a weak D call TRBD1 (5 bases). V lost 1 base and J 4 bases, leaving 16 bases between the germline ends. The germline CDR1 and CDR2 sequences are SEHNR and FQNEAQ (reference sequence). CDR3 size: 16 residues. The CDR3 reads CASSLGNQGAVTEAFF. The CDR3 nucleotides read TGTGCCAGCAGCTTAGGGAACCAAGGGGCGGTCACTGAAGCTTTCTTT.

This chain joins TRBV27 and TRBJ2-1; D is undetermined. CDR3 length equals 17 residues. Trimming took 3 bases from V and 8 from J, leaving 23 bases between them. The germline CDR1 and CDR2 sequences are MNHEY and SMNVEV (reference sequence). DNA for the CDR3: TGTGCCAGCAGTTTTTACCCCCCCGGATCACGAGGCGATGAGCAGTTCTTC. It translates to CASSFYPPGSRGDEQFF.

The V and J genes are TRBV11-2 and TRBJ2-4, with TRBD2 matching over 13 bases. The germline V gene encodes CDR1 SGHAT and CDR2 FQNNGV. With V trimmed by 6 bases and J by 7 bases, 6 bases remained unmatched. CDR3 length: 15 residues. The CDR3 is CASRLAGGPSNIQYF. The CDR3 nucleotides read TGTGCCAGCAGACTAGCGGGAGGGCCGTCTAACATTCAGTACTTC.

The CDR3, as DNA: TGTGCCTGGAAGATAAGCGGGCGCTCCTACGAGCAGTACTTC. It specifies CAWKISGRSYEQYF. The rearrangement uses TRBV30 and TRBJ2-7; perhaps TRBD2 as D (6 bases). CDR1 and CDR2 from the germline V gene are GTSNPN and SVGIG (reference sequence). This CDR3 is built from 14 residues. V lost 4 bases to trimming and J lost 0 bases, with 13 bases between them.

This clone turned up a few times. The V and J genes are TRBV11-2 and TRBJ1-4; D remains ambiguous. Trimming removed 8 bases at V and 5 bases at J, with 3 bases between. The length of the CDR3 is 10 residues. CDR1 SGHAT and CDR2 FQNNGV come from the germline V gene. The CDR3 protein is CASGNEKLFF. In DNA, the CDR3 is TGTGCCAGCGGGAATGAAAAACTGTTTTTT. Combining the CDR3 with reference TRBV11-2 and TRBJ1-4 gives the whole variable domain EAGVAQSPRYKIIEKRQSVAFWCNPISGHATLYWYQQILGQGPKLLIQFQNNGVVDDSQLPKDRFSAERLKGVDSTLKIQPAKLEDSAVYLCASGNEKLFFGSGTQLSVL.

The rearrangement joins TRBV18 to TRBJ1-2; 9 nucleotides align to TRBD1. Germline CDR1 reads KGHSH; CDR2 reads LQKENI. This CDR3 comprises 13 residues. Trimming cost V 5 bases and J 6 bases; bases outside gene matches: 4. CDR3 nucleotides: TGTGCCAGCTCAACAGGGGGCGCGGATGGCTACACCTTC. This sequence encodes CASSTGGADGYTF.

A note on this clone: It is unclear where the CDR3 begins or ends on the DNA, so no DNA is shown, and the CDR3 is as TCRdb lists it. This chain links TRBV11-2 with TRBJ2-5; the D call TRBD1 from the table was never checked on the DNA. Termini included, the CDR3 measures 15 amino acids. Germline loops: CDR1 SGHAT, CDR2 FQNNGV. This chain's CDR3 is CASSFLWVTEETQYF.

This clone was seen once. The rearrangement uses TRBV19 and TRBJ2-7; 7 bases match TRBD2. The CDR3 has 15 amino acids. Germline values: CDR1 LNHDA, CDR2 SQIVND (reference sequence). V gave up 3 bases and J gave up 4 bases; unmatched junction bases: 9. The CDR3 reads CASSMMGGSLYEQYF. Here the CDR3 DNA reads TGTGCCAGTAGTATGATGGGCGGGAGTTTATACGAGCAGTACTTC.

The chain couples TRBV4-1 to TRBJ2-1, with 8 bases fitting TRBD2. The V and J ends lost 0 bases and 4 bases, in that order; junction bases with no gene match: 11. Germline loops: CDR1 MGHRA, CDR2 YSYEKL. This CDR3 comprises 18 residues. For the CDR3, the DNA is TGCGCCAGCAGCCAAGAGGGGACACTAGCGGAGATTTACAATGAGCAGTTCTTC. Encoded protein: CASSQEGTLAEIYNEQFF.

The CDR3 DNA reads TGTGCCAGCAGCTCCCAGGGGGGGGAGCAGTACTTC. Amino acids: CASSSQGGEQYF. The rearrangement joins TRBV7-9 to TRBJ2-7, with D perhaps TRBD1 or TRBD2 (7 bases each). Germline V gives CDR1 SEHNR, CDR2 FQNEAQ (reference sequence). V shed 4 bases and J shed 7 bases, with 11 bases lying between them. This CDR3 contains 12 residues.

The chain links TRBV7-9 to TRBJ2-5; a possible D gene is TRBD1 (5 bases). The CDR3 is made up of 15 amino acids. Germline CDR1 reads SEHNR; CDR2 reads FQNEAQ (reference sequence). V lost 5 bases, J lost 5 bases, and 18 bases lay in between. Here the CDR3 DNA reads TGTGCCAGCAGCCCCCTGACAGTTCTCGGGGAGACCCAGTACTTC. This gives the protein CASSPLTVLGETQYF.

The chain joins TRBV29-1 to TRBJ2-1; 8 positions agree with TRBD2. The CDR3 runs 15 residues. Germline-derived CDR1 and CDR2 are SQVTM and ANQGSEA. V lost 4 bases, J lost 5 bases, and 10 bases stayed unmatched. The CDR3: CSVGGISGRNNEQFF. The CDR3 DNA reads as TGCAGCGTTGGAGGGATAAGCGGGAGAAACAATGAGCAGTTCTTC.

V gene TRBV15 combines with J gene TRBJ2-2; no clear D gene. Trimming shortened V by 5 bases and J by 7 bases, and 14 bases separated the two germline ends. The CDR3 has 14 amino acids. Germline V CDR1 and CDR2: LNHNV, YYDKDF (reference sequence). CDR3 in amino acids: CATSGLGSVGELFF. Written as DNA, the CDR3 is TGTGCCACCAGCGGCCTGGGTTCGGTCGGGGAGCTGTTTTTT. Full variable domain (missing parts from reference TRBV15 and TRBJ2-2): DAMVIQNPRYQVTQFGKPVTLSCSQTLNHNVMYWYQQKSSQAPKLLFHYYDKDFNNEADTPDNFQSRRPNTSFCFLDIRSPGLGDTAMYLCATSGLGSVGELFFGEGSRLTVL.

This rearrangement joins TRBV11-2 to TRBJ2-5; 8 bases fit TRBD2. Germline CDR1 is SGHAT and CDR2 is FQNNGV. Trimming removed 2 bases from V and 2 bases from J; junction bases left unmatched: 10. The CDR3 consists of 17 residues. For the CDR3, the DNA is TGTGCCAGCAGCTTATTCCCGAGCGGGGGCATACAAGAGACCCAGTACTTC. It is translated as CASSLFPSGGIQETQYF.

Details on this clone: One end of the junction varies from germline; a read error may be responsible. The chain combines TRBV9 with TRBJ1-2; D not resolved. Germline V gene sequence: CDR1 SGDLS, CDR2 YYNGEE. The CDR3 has 12 residues. CDR3 DNA: TGTGCCAGCAGCGTAGGGAACTCTGGCTACACCTTC. Protein sequence: CASSVGNSGYTF.

This rearrangement joins TRBV4-3 to TRBJ2-7; 7 bases line up with TRBD2. Germline assignment: CDR1 LGHNA and CDR2 YSLEER. Trimming at V came to 3 bases and at J to 0 bases, leaving 5 bases not matched to a gene. The length of the CDR3 is 15 residues. The CDR3 here is CASSQLADFSYEQYF. The CDR3 region has the DNA TGCGCCAGCAGCCAGCTAGCGGACTTCTCCTACGAGCAGTACTTC.

The chain has TRBV28 and TRBJ1-1; no clear D. V lost 11 bases, J lost 0 bases, and 7 bases lay in between. This CDR3 is built from 11 residues. CDR1 is MDHEN and CDR2 is SYDVKM in the germline V gene. CDR3 sequence (DNA): TGTGCCCGGATTTTGAACACTGAAGCTTTCTTT. Translating gives CARILNTEAFF.

This chain links TRBV7-8 with TRBJ2-7, with D possibly matching TRBD2 (6 bases). This CDR3 has 17 amino acids. V lost 5 bases, J lost 2 bases, and 22 bases lay in between. Germline V gene sequence: CDR1 SGHVS, CDR2 FQNEAQ. CDR3: CASSPGGDSSTPYEQYF. The DNA of the CDR3 is TGTGCCAGCAGCCCCGGCGGGGACTCCAGTACCCCCTACGAGCAGTACTTC.

The V call is TRBV4-3, the J call TRBJ2-7; maybe TRBD2 (5 bases). The CDR3 extends over 15 amino acids. Per the germline V gene, CDR1 is LGHNA and CDR2 is YSLEER. The germline V and J ends were trimmed by 0 bases and 2 bases, with 11 bases remaining between them. CDR3 sequence: CASSQDRGPAYEQYF. The CDR3 DNA follows: TGCGCCAGCAGCCAAGACCGAGGGCCAGCCTACGAGCAGTACTTC.